Listed here are 6 T cell receptor beta chains from one sample, sequenced in a study of post-analysis software for immune sequencing data. Whole-study results and caveats: Five or six TRBV segments (TRBV5-6, TRBV5-1 and TRBV20-1 among them) occurred more frequently in patients than in controls.

Libraries were made from TCR beta cDNA, and they carried unique molecular identifiers. TCRdb reprocessed the PCR reads via MiXCR and lists one record per CDR3 protein. The sample contains about 200,000 distinct CDR3 sequences, around 29% of which appear only once. For these receptors, no antigen is known. The sequenced material came from blood. The receptor source for this set is a girl aged 2 to 17 with multiple sclerosis.

Ten or more counts support this clonotype. The rearrangement uses TRBV20-1 and TRBJ2-4; a weak D match, TRBD1 (5 bases). V lost 1 base and J 5 bases, leaving 12 bases between the germline ends. This CDR3 comprises 14 residues. CDR1 and CDR2 (germline): DFQATT, SNEGSKA (reference sequence). CDR3 coding DNA: TGCAGTGCTAGAGCGGGCAGGGTGGAAAACATTCAGTACTTC. Encoded protein: CSARAGRVENIQYF.

The CDR3 region has the DNA TGTGCCAGCAGCTTAAGCCTAGCGGAAGAGACCCAGTACTTC. This codes for CASSLSLAEETQYF. The rearrangement uses TRBV7-2 and TRBJ2-5; TRBD2 matches at 7 bases. With 2 bases clipped from V and 3 bases from J, the junction kept 3 bases outside the gene matches. Germline CDR1 reads SGHTA; CDR2 reads FQGNSA. CDR3 length equals 14 residues.

This clonotype was detected many times. The rearrangement joins TRBV5-1 to TRBJ2-7, with D possibly TRBD1 on 6 matching bases. V lost 0 bases to trimming and J lost 3 bases, with 10 bases between them. CDR1 and CDR2 from the germline V gene are SGHRS and YFSETQ. This CDR3 region has 14 residues. The CDR3 protein is CASSLGGQYYEQYF. Written as DNA, the CDR3 is TGCGCCAGCAGCTTGGGGGGGCAGTACTACGAGCAGTACTTC.

This clonotype has at least ten counts. The chain couples TRBV29-1 to TRBJ2-7, with D possibly being TRBD2 (5 bases). V dropped 6 bases and J dropped 2 bases, with 11 bases sitting between them. This CDR3 spans 12 amino acids. Germline assignment: CDR1 SQVTM and CDR2 ANQGSEA. CDR3 nucleotides: TGCAGCGTCGAGGCGGGCGCCTACGAGCAGTACTTC. It is translated as CSVEAGAYEQYF.

This clonotype was counted many times. CDR3 in amino acids: CSASLRDRDEKLFF. The DNA for the CDR3 is TGCAGTGCTAGCCTCCGGGACAGGGATGAAAAACTGTTTTTT. The rearrangement links TRBV20-1 to TRBJ1-4; 9 positions agree with TRBD1. CDR3 length: 14 amino acids. V shed 3 bases and J 6 bases; nucleotides not matched to a gene: 5. Germline CDR1 is DFQATT and CDR2 is SNEGSKA (reference sequence).

The sample holds many counts of this clonotype. The chain carries TRBV20-1 and TRBJ1-5; no clear D gene. The CDR3 sequence is 13 residues long. V gave up 6 bases and J gave up 4 bases, with 13 bases separating them. Germline-derived CDR1 and CDR2 are DFQATT and SNEGSKA (reference sequence). The CDR3 region has the DNA TGCAGTGCCCCGACGGGATTTAATCAGCCCCAGCATTTT. It specifies CSAPTGFNQPQHF.